The T cell receptor (beta chain) under discussion was sequenced for a study of T cell changes during pregnancy in multiple sclerosis. TCRdb's copy holds only in-frame clones and misses some; the assay was immunoSEQ multiplex PCR. The sample holds 40,000 to 60,000 clones, about 90% seen once. CDR1 and CDR2 (germline): SGHTA, FQGTGA. V shed 3 bases and J 4 bases; nucleotides not matched to a gene: 3. The CDR3 covers 14 residues. The chain combines TRBV7-3 with TRBJ2-3; TRBD1 matches 8 bases. Specimen: CD4+ T cells from peripheral blood mononuclear cells, collected in the third trimester of pregnancy. This clonotype originated in a female donor with multiple sclerosis, enrolled in a pregnancy study. CDR3 protein: CASSFGTGPDTQYF. CDR3 DNA sequence: TGTGCCAGCAGCTTCGGGACAGGACCAGATACGCAGTATTTT.